The clone carrying this TCR beta chain was observed at least ten times. The data were taken from a study of T cell repertoires in cytomegalovirus infection. Study-level background: CMV infection and matching HLA type were both indicated by public TCR beta signatures.

From the reads, TCRdb called clonotypes with MiXCR, one entry per CDR3 protein. This table holds a few hundred thousand distinct CDR3 sequences, approximately 22% found once. V lost 7 bases and J lost 14; bases outside the gene matches: 11. The CDR3 loop spans 13 amino acids. The TCR comes from a human donor in good health (CMV status not recorded). Some clones in this sample may be carry-over from other donors' samples. Specimen: CD8+ T cells from PBMCs. V usage is TRBV12-3 or TRBV12-4 and J usage is TRBJ2-1, with 10 bases matching TRBD2. CDR3 sequence (DNA): TGTGCCAGCATCAACCCGGGACTAGCGTTTAAGTTCTTC. It codes for CASINPGLAFKFF.